The 18 T cell receptor beta chains reported below all come from one sample, sequenced in a study of blood T cell repertoires in COVID-19. Repertoires were generated with immunoSEQ multiplex PCR, while TCRdb's copy carries only in-frame clones and drops some. The sample includes about 480,000 clones, more than 85% of them seen just once. The sample consisted of peripheral blood. The receptors were sampled from a woman in her 30s with acute or convalescent COVID-19.

The rearrangement links TRBV6-2 or TRBV6-3 to TRBJ2-5; 8 bases agree with TRBD2. Germline V gene data show CDR1 as MNHEY and CDR2 as SVGEGT. Trimming took 2 bases from V and 5 from J; bases not matched to a gene: 10. This CDR3 has 16 residues. The CDR3 bases are TGTGCCAGCAGTTACCTCAGCGGGGGCCCTAGGGAGACCCAGTACTTC. Translating it yields CASSYLSGGPRETQYF.

The chain carries TRBV12-3 or TRBV12-4 and TRBJ1-5; D gene ambiguous. The CDR3 has 13 amino acids. Between the trimmed V and J ends, which lost 3 bases and 4 bases, there was a span of 7 bases. Here the CDR3 DNA reads TGTGCCAGCAGTTTTCGGGTTAATCAGCCCCAGCATTTT. Its translation: CASSFRVNQPQHF.

The chain's CDR3 is CAWMVRDRAYYGYTF. CDR3 DNA: TGTGCCTGGATGGTCCGGGACAGGGCATACTATGGCTACACCTTC. The J gene is TRBJ1-2, the V gene TRBV30; 9 bases fit TRBD1. The CDR3 loop spans 15 amino acids. Trimming at V came to 4 bases and at J to 3 bases, leaving 9 bases not matched to a gene. Germline assignment: CDR1 GTSNPN and CDR2 SVGIG (reference sequence).

The chain carries TRBV27 and TRBJ1-2; 8 bases fit TRBD1. The CDR3 extends over 16 amino acids. CDR1 is MNHEY, CDR2 SMNVEV, per germline (reference sequence). J lost 6 bases, V lost 0 bases, and 9 bases had no gene match. The CDR3 loop is CASSLSPRTGTDGYTF. For the CDR3, the DNA is TGTGCCAGCAGTTTATCGCCGAGGACAGGGACGGATGGCTACACCTTC.

The V and J genes are TRBV6-5 and TRBJ2-3, with D possibly being TRBD2 (5 bases). Trimming pared 8 bases from V and 2 bases from J, leaving 11 bases between. CDR3 length: 13 residues. Germline-derived CDR1 and CDR2 are MNHEY and SVGAGI. The CDR3 loop is CASLSGDTDTQYF. The CDR3 coding sequence is TGTGCCAGCCTATCCGGGGACACAGATACGCAGTATTTT.

The rearrangement joins TRBV9 to TRBJ1-4; D is undetermined. The germline V gene encodes CDR1 SGDLS and CDR2 YYNGEE. V gave up 0 bases and J gave up 3 bases, with 3 bases separating them. This CDR3 spans 13 amino acids. This CDR3 reads CASSVGPNEKLFF. The CDR3, as DNA: TGTGCCAGCAGCGTAGGGCCTAATGAAAAACTGTTTTTT.

This sequence joins TRBV14 and TRBJ1-6, with D perhaps TRBD1 (6 bases). CDR3 length: 16 residues. CDR1 and CDR2 from the germline V gene are SGHDN and FVKESK. V lost 1 base to trimming and J lost 9 bases, with 16 bases between them. CDR3 region: CASSQVTGRNLSPLHF. CDR3 DNA: TGTGCCAGCAGCCAAGTTACAGGGCGCAACCTTTCACCCCTCCACTTT. Full variable domain (missing parts from reference TRBV14 and TRBJ1-6): EAGVTQFPSHSVIEKGQTVTLRCDPISGHDNLYWYRRVMGKEIKFLLHFVKESKQDESGMPNNRFLAERTGGTYSTLKVQPAELEDSGVYFCASSQVTGRNLSPLHFGNGTRLTVT.

The chain uses TRBV19 and TRBJ1-2, with D possibly matching TRBD1 (5 bases). This CDR3 region has 12 residues. Germline V gives CDR1 LNHDA, CDR2 SQIVND (reference sequence). Trimming removed 9 bases at V and 8 bases at J, with 16 bases between. The CDR3 DNA follows: TGTGCCAGCCGACAGCTGGAAAACGGCTACACCTTC. This translates into CASRQLENGYTF. The complete variable domain, with remaining parts taken from reference TRBV19 and TRBJ1-2, reads DGGITQSPKYLFRKEGQNVTLSCEQNLNHDAMYWYRQDPGQGLRLIYYSQIVNDFQKGDIAEGYSVSREKKESFPLTVTSAQKNPTAFYLCASRQLENGYTFGSGTRLTVV.

The V call is TRBV5-1, the J call TRBJ2-7, with D perhaps TRBD1 (5 bases). Germline V gene data show CDR1 as SGHRS and CDR2 as YFSETQ. This CDR3 has 13 residues. Trimming removed 2 bases from V and 4 bases from J, with 10 bases in between. CDR3 in amino acids: CASSFGASYEQYF. The CDR3 DNA reads TGCGCCAGCAGCTTTGGGGCCTCGTACGAGCAGTACTTC.

This chain uses TRBV20-1 with TRBJ2-3, with D perhaps matching TRBD1 (5 bases). The CDR3 runs 15 residues. Trimming took 3 bases from V and 0 from J, leaving 13 bases between them. The germline V gene has CDR1 DFQATT and CDR2 SNEGSKA (reference sequence). CDR3 in amino acids: CSASGADKSTDTQYF. CDR3 DNA: TGCAGTGCTAGTGGTGCGGACAAGAGCACAGATACGCAGTATTTT.

The gene calls are TRBV6-6 and TRBJ1-6, with 7 bases fitting TRBD1. Trimming cost V 6 bases and J 15 bases; bases outside gene matches: 11. Germline lookup yields CDR1 MNHNY and CDR2 SVGAGI (reference sequence). The CDR3 covers 13 residues. CDR3 region: CASSPARGSGLHF. CDR3 sequence (DNA): TGTGCCAGCAGCCCCGCCAGGGGGTCAGGCCTCCACTTT.

The chain combines TRBV11-2 with TRBJ2-5; TRBD2 might be the D (5 bases). Trimming cost V 1 base and J 1 base, with 10 bases left between them. CDR3 length: 15 residues. Germline loops: CDR1 SGHAT, CDR2 FQNNGV. The CDR3: CASSLGLSGQETQYF. CDR3 in DNA: TGTGCCAGCAGCTTAGGGCTAAGCGGCCAAGAGACCCAGTACTTC.

This sequence joins TRBV30 and TRBJ2-2; 10 bases fit TRBD1. This CDR3 has 18 residues. The V segment lost 0 bases and the J segment 6 bases; nucleotides outside the gene matches: 13. The germline V gene encodes CDR1 GTSNPN and CDR2 SVGIG (reference sequence). The CDR3 loop is CAWSVPGAGQGVAGELFF. The CDR3 coding sequence is TGTGCCTGGAGTGTACCCGGCGCCGGACAGGGGGTCGCCGGGGAGCTGTTTTTT.

V is TRBV2 and J is TRBJ1-6; D is uncertain. The CDR3 length is 15 residues. The germline V gene encodes CDR1 SNHLY and CDR2 FYNNEI. The V end was cut by 4 bases, the J end by 10 bases, with 17 bases between. The CDR3, as DNA: TGTGCCAGCAGTGCCCAAAGGTCCCCGGGATCACCCCTCCACTTT. It codes for CASSAQRSPGSPLHF.

The chain has TRBV7-2 and TRBJ1-5; 8 nucleotides line up with TRBD1. The V and J ends lost 0 bases and 4 bases, in that order; junction bases with no gene match: 5. CDR3 length equals 16 residues. Per germline, CDR1 SGHTA and CDR2 FQGNSA. DNA for the CDR3: TGTGCCAGCAGCTTAGCGCCTACAGGGGGAAATCAGCCCCAGCATTTT. Translating gives CASSLAPTGGNQPQHF.

This chain joins TRBV24-1 and TRBJ2-5; weak D call: TRBD2 (7 bases). The CDR3 sequence is 14 residues long. CDR1 KGHDR and CDR2 SFDVKD come from the germline V gene. Trimming stripped 3 bases from V and 5 bases from J, with 12 bases between. DNA of the CDR3: TGTGCCACCAGTGATCGGGGGGCCGGTGAGACCCAGTACTTC. Translating it yields CATSDRGAGETQYF.

The chain uses TRBV30 and TRBJ1-1; the D gene is possibly TRBD1 (5 bases). CDR3 size: 14 residues. Germline CDR1 GTSNPN, CDR2 SVGIG (reference sequence). Trimming pared 1 base from V and 0 bases from J, leaving 9 bases between. CDR3 DNA: TGTGCCTGGAGTGAAGGCAGGGTGAACACTGAAGCTTTCTTT. Translation: CAWSEGRVNTEAFF. The full variable domain, its missing parts supplied by reference TRBV30 and TRBJ1-1, is SQTIHQWPATLVQPVGSPLSLECTVEGTSNPNLYWYRQAAGRGLQLLFYSVGIGQISSEVPQNLSASRPQDRQFILSSKKLLLSDSGFYLCAWSEGRVNTEAFFGQGTRLTVV.

The J gene is TRBJ2-4, the V gene TRBV20-1; D may be TRBD1 (5 bases). Trimming left V 5 bases short and J 15 bases short, with 14 bases between. CDR3 length: 10 residues. Germline V lookup: CDR1 DFQATT, CDR2 SNEGSKA (reference sequence). CDR3 coding DNA: TGCAGTGCTCGACAGCTATTGGGGTACTTC. This translates into CSARQLLGYF.